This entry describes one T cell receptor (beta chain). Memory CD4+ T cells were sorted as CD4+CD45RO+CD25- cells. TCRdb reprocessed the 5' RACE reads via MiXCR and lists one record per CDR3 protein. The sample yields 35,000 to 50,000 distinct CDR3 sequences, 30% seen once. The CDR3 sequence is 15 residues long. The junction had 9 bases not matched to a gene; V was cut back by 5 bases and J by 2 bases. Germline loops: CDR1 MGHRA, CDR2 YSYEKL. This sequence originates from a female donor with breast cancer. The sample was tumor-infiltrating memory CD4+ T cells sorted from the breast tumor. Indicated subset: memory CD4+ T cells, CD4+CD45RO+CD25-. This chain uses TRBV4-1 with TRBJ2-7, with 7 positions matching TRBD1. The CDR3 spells CASSTSDRYPYEQYF. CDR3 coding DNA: TGCGCCAGCAGCACGTCGGACAGGTATCCCTACGAGCAGTACTTC.